The rows below give T cell receptor beta chains drawn from one sample of a study of T cells after yellow fever vaccination. Each CDR3 protein gets one entry after TCRdb re-called the 5' RACE reads with MiXCR. Among fewer than 90,000 distinct CDR3 sequences, 7.1% were seen once, and the ten largest hold roughly a third. Source: CD8+ T cells sorted from PBMCs, taken less than 6 days after the first yellow fever vaccination. The receptors were gathered from a man between 18 and 29 years old who received the YFV17D yellow fever vaccine. Both conserved end residues are part of each CDR3. The D gene is left open where the match is weak. Size is omitted from some rows. Given values are once, few, many or a class for expanded clones.

V	size	J	D	DNA	CDR3
TRBV20-1	NA	TRBJ1-1	NA	TGCAGTGCTCTAGGGGCAGGGATTGACAACACTGAAGCTTTCTTT	CSALGAGIDNTEAFF
TRBV4-3	many	TRBJ1-1	NA	TGCGCCAGCAGCCAAGAAAGGGCAGTAAGGAACACTGAAGCTTTCTTT	CASSQERAVRNTEAFF
TRBV4-2	NA	TRBJ2-5	TRBD2	TGTGCCAGCAGCCAAGATCTAATAGCGGGGGGGCCGAAAGAGACCCAGTACTTC	CASSQDLIAGGPKETQYF
TRBV20-1	NA	TRBJ1-2	TRBD1	TGCAGTGCTCGACACCGGGACAGGGGGGCTTATGGCTACACCTTC	CSARHRDRGAYGYTF
TRBV6-2/TRBV6-3	many	TRBJ2-3	TRBD2	TGTGCCAGCGCATACGGACTAGCGGCCACAGATACGCAGTATTTT	CASAYGLAATDTQYF
TRBV21-1	few	TRBJ2-1	NA	TGTGCCAGCAGCACCGGGACTAGCGAATACAATGAGCAGTTCTTC	CASSTGTSEYNEQFF
TRBV12-3/TRBV12-4	NA	TRBJ1-2	NA	TGTGCCAGCAGTCCGCTACAGGGCCGTCCTAACTATGGCTACACCTTC	CASSPLQGRPNYGYTF
TRBV7-2	many	TRBJ2-1	TRBD2	TGTGCCAGCAGCTTATCAATAGCGGGGGGGCACTCCTACAATGAGCAGTTCTTC	CASSLSIAGGHSYNEQFF
TRBV3-1	few	TRBJ2-1	NA	TGTGCCAGCAGCCAAGATAAACACAGCTATAACTCCTACAATGAGCAGTTCTTC	CASSQDKHSYNSYNEQFF
TRBV6-5	few	TRBJ2-1	NA	TGTGCCAGCAGTTACTCCGGAGGCGGGGCATACAATGAGCAGTTCTTC	CASSYSGGGAYNEQFF
TRBV7-7	few	TRBJ1-4	NA	TGTGCCAGCAGCTTAGTAGGGGCACCTAATGAAAAACTGTTTTTT	CASSLVGAPNEKLFF
TRBV27	few	TRBJ2-7	NA	TGTGCCAGCAGTTTCTCCACAGCGAGTACGTTAGAGCAGTACTTC	CASSFSTASTLEQYF
TRBV19	NA	TRBJ2-2	TRBD1	TGTGCCACTAACAGGGGCGCGAACACCGGGGAGCTGTTTTTT	CATNRGANTGELFF
TRBV7-2	NA	TRBJ2-5	NA	TGTGCCAGCAGCTTAGCGCAGGGTATGGTAGAGACCCAGTACTTC	CASSLAQGMVETQYF
TRBV4-3	few	TRBJ2-3	NA	TGCGCCAGCAGCCAAGAGGGGGTGGGGGGAACAGATACGCAGTATTTT	CASSQEGVGGTDTQYF
TRBV4-2	many	TRBJ2-5	TRBD2	TGTGCCAGCAGCCAAGATTACGGGGGGGCAGAGACCCAGTACTTC	CASSQDYGGAETQYF
TRBV7-9	many	TRBJ1-4	NA	TGTGCCAGCACCATGAGGACGAATGAAAAACTGTTTTTT	CASTMRTNEKLFF
TRBV27	few	TRBJ2-2	NA	TGTGCCAGCAGTCCGGACGGGGGTTACACCGGGGAGCTGTTTTTT	CASSPDGGYTGELFF
TRBV7-3	few	TRBJ2-1	NA	TGTGCCAGCAGCTTACTAGGGAACTCCTACAATGAGCAGTTCTTC	CASSLLGNSYNEQFF
TRBV7-3	many	TRBJ2-1	NA	TGTGCCAGCAGCCTAAAGGGGGGAGCAAGGAATGAGCAGTTCTTC	CASSLKGGARNEQFF
TRBV5-5	NA	TRBJ1-1	NA	TGTGCCAGCAGCGTCACTGGGCAGGGCGACACTGAAGCTTTCTTT	CASSVTGQGDTEAFF
TRBV11-3	NA	TRBJ1-1	NA	TGTGCCAGCACCTCCCCCGGGACAAAAGCTTTCTTT	CASTSPGTKAFF
TRBV6-2/TRBV6-3	NA	TRBJ1-6	TRBD1	TGTGCCAGCAGTTACGACCGGGACAGGCTTTCACCCCTCCACTTT	CASSYDRDRLSPLHF
TRBV20-1	many	TRBJ1-1	TRBD1	TGCAGTGCTAGAAATGGGGACAGGGAGGTCACTGAAGCTTTCTTT	CSARNGDREVTEAFF
TRBV19	few	TRBJ1-2	NA	TGTGCCAGTAGTATAGAAGGGTTCTATGGCTACACCTTC	CASSIEGFYGYTF
TRBV7-9	NA	TRBJ2-3	TRBD1	TGTGCCAGCAGGTTTACAGGGGGTACGCAGTATTTT	CASRFTGGTQYF
TRBV20-1	NA	TRBJ1-1	NA	TGCAGTGCTAGGATATTGGGGCCAACTGAAGCTTTCTTT	CSARILGPTEAFF
TRBV7-6	few	TRBJ2-4	NA	TGTGCCAGCAGCTTGGGAGCAACGGGAAACATTCAGTACTTC	CASSLGATGNIQYF
TRBV4-2	NA	TRBJ1-5	NA	TGTGCCAGCAGCCCAGGGCTCCTCTATCAGCCCCAGCATTTT	CASSPGLLYQPQHF
TRBV2	NA	TRBJ2-5	TRBD1	TGTGCCAGTCCGGACAGGGGGATGTCGGGGACCCAGTACTTC	CASPDRGMSGTQYF
TRBV25-1	NA	TRBJ1-4	NA	TGTGCCAGCAGTATCCACAGGGTAGTGGGTGAAAAACTGTTTTTT	CASSIHRVVGEKLFF
TRBV4-1	many	TRBJ1-2	TRBD1	TGCGCCAGCAGCCCGCGGACAGGGAACTATGGCTACACCTTC	CASSPRTGNYGYTF
TRBV7-9	NA	TRBJ1-6	NA	TGTGCCAGCAGCTCATGGCAGGAGACCTCCTCACCCCTCCACTTT	CASSSWQETSSPLHF
TRBV6-2/TRBV6-3	many	TRBJ2-2	TRBD1	TGTGCCAGCAGTTTCAAATCGCTTGGGACAGGGCGGGGGAACACCGGGGAGCTGTTTTTT	CASSFKSLGTGRGNTGELFF
TRBV13	many	TRBJ2-7	TRBD2	TGTGCCAGCAGATTAGCGGGGGGACTTGGGGAGCAGTACTTC	CASRLAGGLGEQYF
TRBV12-3/TRBV12-4	few	TRBJ2-6	NA	TGTGCCAGCAGTTTTGATTTGGGGGCCAACGTCCTGACTTTC	CASSFDLGANVLTF
TRBV7-6	many	TRBJ1-1	TRBD1	TGTGCCAGCAGCTTAGGGACAGGGTTAAAGACTGAAGCTTTCTTT	CASSLGTGLKTEAFF
TRBV27	few	TRBJ1-1	TRBD1	TGTGCCAGCAGTAAACTAAGGACAGGAGGGGTGAACACTGAAGCTTTCTTT	CASSKLRTGGVNTEAFF
TRBV7-9	many	TRBJ2-2	TRBD1	TGTGCCAGCAGCTCACCGGGACAGGGGAACACCGGGGAGCTGTTTTTT	CASSSPGQGNTGELFF
TRBV5-6	many	TRBJ2-3	NA	TGTGCCAGCAGCTTTGAGACACTACTTACAGATACGCAGTATTTT	CASSFETLLTDTQYF
TRBV6-1	few	TRBJ2-2	TRBD2	TGTGCCAGCAGTCCACTAGCGGGGGGGCCCGGGGAGCTGTTTTTT	CASSPLAGGPGELFF
TRBV6-2/TRBV6-3	few	TRBJ2-2	NA	TGTGCCAGCAGTTACCCCCCCGGGGAGCTGTTTTTT	CASSYPPGELFF
TRBV5-1	few	TRBJ2-7	TRBD1	TGCGCCAGCAGCTTGGAACAGGGGGCGGGCGAGCAGTACTTC	CASSLEQGAGEQYF
TRBV27	many	TRBJ2-2	NA	TGTGCCAGCAGTTTAGGGGGCCGGGGCACCGGGGAGCTGTTTTTT	CASSLGGRGTGELFF
TRBV7-6	NA	TRBJ2-7	TRBD1	TGTGCCAGCAGCTCAACGCCGGGACAGGGTCCCTACGAGCAGTACTTC	CASSSTPGQGPYEQYF
TRBV12-3/TRBV12-4	many	TRBJ2-3	NA	TGTGCCAGTGAAGGGGGGCGCACAGATACGCAGTATTTT	CASEGGRTDTQYF
TRBV4-1	few	TRBJ2-7	TRBD2	TGCGCCAGCAGCCCCAGGACTAGCGGAGCGGCCTACGAGCAGTACTTC	CASSPRTSGAAYEQYF
TRBV12-5	few	TRBJ2-7	NA	TGTGCTAGTGGTTTGGTAAACAGCCCCTACGAGCAGTACTTC	CASGLVNSPYEQYF